The 21 T cell receptor beta chains in this list originate from one sample, sequenced in a study of blood T cell repertoires in COVID-19 (TCRdb year 2020). The library was prepared using the immunoSEQ multiplex PCR assay. TCRdb took this table from immuneACCESS and kept in-frame rearrangements with V and J called. Such tables lack part of the clones; where checked against another copy, unresolved V genes explain under half of the gap, and the rest is unexplained. The sample table contains roughly 190,000 clones; only one count was recorded for around 82% of them. The top ten constitute roughly 5.2% of the sample. The sequencing input was PBMCs or T cells enriched from blood (not recorded which). These receptors came from an older woman with acute COVID-19.

The V gene is TRBV19, the J gene TRBJ1-5; D is ambiguous. The CDR3 runs 15 residues. V was clipped by 8 bases and J by 1 base, with 15 bases between them. From germline, CDR1 is LNHDA and CDR2 SQIVND (reference sequence). CDR3 DNA: TGTGCCAGTCTTACCACCACGGAGAGCAATCAGCCCCAGCATTTT. Protein sequence: CASLTTTESNQPQHF.

The chain employs TRBV28 and TRBJ1-2, with D possibly matching TRBD1 (5 bases). The CDR3 is 14 amino acids. The germline CDR1 and CDR2 sequences are MDHEN and SYDVKM. The V end was cut by 3 bases, the J end by 8 bases, with 16 bases between. The CDR3 nucleotides are TGTGCCAGCAGTTTCCCGGGGGAAGTGCGGGGCTACACCTTC. Its translation is CASSFPGEVRGYTF.

This clone was seen only a few times. The chain is built from TRBV6-2 or TRBV6-3 and TRBJ2-1; D is undetermined. This CDR3 is built from 11 residues. Germline V gene lookup returns CDR1 MNHEY and CDR2 SVGEGT. With 0 bases removed from V and 8 bases from J, the gap between germline ends came to 2 bases. CDR3 in DNA: TGTGCCAGCAGTTACTCCTATGAGCAGTTCTTC. Residues: CASSYSYEQFF.

The chain uses TRBV6-2 or TRBV6-3 and TRBJ1-6; D might be TRBD1 (6 bases). Germline CDR1 and CDR2: MNHEY and SVGEGT. The CDR3 has 12 residues. Trimming left V 2 bases short and J 14 bases short, with 10 bases between. The chain's CDR3 is CASSYTGQALHF. The DNA for the CDR3 is TGTGCCAGCAGTTACACAGGGCAGGCCCTCCACTTT.

V is TRBV7-2 and J is TRBJ1-2; no clear D gene. Germline V CDR1 and CDR2: SGHTA, FQGNSA. Deletions cut 4 bases from V and 5 bases from J, with 11 bases between. This CDR3 contains 13 residues. The CDR3 loop reads CASSSQRYYGYTF. Here the CDR3 DNA reads TGTGCCAGCAGCTCTCAGAGGTATTATGGCTACACCTTC.

CDR3 in amino acids: CASRPQWQLYNEQFF. CDR3 coding DNA: TGTGCCAGCAGACCCCAGTGGCAACTATACAATGAGCAGTTCTTC. The chain links TRBV28 to TRBJ2-1; D call uncertain. Deletions cut 6 bases from V and 4 bases from J, with 16 bases between. The CDR3 contains 15 residues. Germline V gene sequence: CDR1 MDHEN, CDR2 SYDVKM.

The chain has TRBV24-1 and TRBJ1-1, with no clear D. This CDR3 region has 12 residues. Trimming pared 5 bases from V and 3 bases from J, leaving 6 bases between. Germline CDR1 and CDR2: KGHDR and SFDVKD. The CDR3 bases are TGTGCCACCAGTGGGCCGTACACTGAAGCTTTCTTT. It translates to CATSGPYTEAFF.

This clone was found a few times. The rearrangement links TRBV7-2 to TRBJ2-1; D call uncertain. The CDR3 totals 14 residues. Trimming left V 5 bases short and J 8 bases short, with 16 bases between. Germline V gene data show CDR1 as SGHTA and CDR2 as FQGNSA. The CDR3 DNA sequence: TGTGCCAGCAGCCCGAGGCGGTCTCAGTATGAGCAGTTCTTC. Its protein is CASSPRRSQYEQFF.

J is TRBJ2-1 and V is TRBV3-1 (or the pseudogene TRBV3-2); D not resolved. The germline V gene has CDR1 LGHDT and CDR2 YNNKEL (reference sequence). The V end lost 1 base, the J end lost 2 bases, and 9 bases lay between the germline ends. The CDR3 contains 15 residues. Here the CDR3 DNA reads TGTGCCAGCAGCCAAGTGGCCACCCCCTACAATGAGCAGTTCTTC. Its protein product is CASSQVATPYNEQFF.

The V call is TRBV6-1, the J call TRBJ1-3, with D possibly TRBD1 on 5 matching bases. Germline assignment: CDR1 MNHNS and CDR2 SASEGT. The CDR3 runs 15 residues. Trimming removed 1 base at V and 2 bases at J, with 9 bases between. CDR3 bases: TGTGCCAGCAGTGAAGGCAGGGTGCCTGGAAACACCATATATTTT. Translation gives CASSEGRVPGNTIYF.

The chain uses TRBV7-2 and TRBJ1-1, with 9 bases lining up with TRBD1. With V trimmed by 2 bases and J by 5 bases, 6 bases remained unmatched. CDR1 is SGHTA, CDR2 FQGNSA, per germline. This CDR3 region has 15 residues. The CDR3 loop reads CASSLQGTGLTEAFF. The CDR3 nucleotides are TGTGCCAGCAGCTTACAGGGGACAGGGTTGACTGAAGCTTTCTTT.

V and J are TRBV2 and TRBJ2-1; 10 nucleotides match TRBD2. The trim removed 7 bases at V and 8 bases at J, leaving 11 bases unmatched. The length of the CDR3 is 15 residues. In germline, CDR1 is SNHLY, CDR2 FYNNEI. In DNA form, the CDR3 reads TGTGCCAGCAAGCGGGCTAGCGGGAGTCTAGATGAGCAGTTCTTC. The encoded protein is CASKRASGSLDEQFF.

This sequence joins TRBV7-9 and TRBJ1-1; TRBD1 might be the D (6 bases). Germline V gene sequence: CDR1 SEHNR, CDR2 FQNEAQ (reference sequence). This CDR3 comprises 15 residues. V lost 5 bases and J 1 base, leaving 14 bases between the germline ends. The CDR3 nucleotides read TGTGCCAGCAGCCAAAGGTCGACAGGGAACACTGAAGCTTTCTTT. Amino acids: CASSQRSTGNTEAFF.

Only one count was recorded for this clone. The chain links TRBV7-2 to TRBJ1-1; the match to TRBD1 covers 12 bases. The CDR3 runs to 13 residues. Germline V lookup: CDR1 SGHTA, CDR2 FQGNSA. Here the CDR3 DNA reads TGTGGGGGACAGGGGGCGGGGAACACTGAAGCTTTCTTT. Translated: CGGQGAGNTEAFF. Full variable domain (remainder filled in from reference TRBV7-2 and TRBJ1-1): GAGVSQSPSNKVTEKGKDVELRCDPISGHTALYWYRQSLGQGLEFLIYFQGNSAPDKSGLPSDRFSAERTGGSVSTLTIQRTQQEDSAVYLCGGQGAGNTEAFFGQGTRLTVV.

V and J are TRBV5-1 and TRBJ1-3; D is unresolved. From germline, CDR1 is SGHRS and CDR2 YFSETQ. Trimming stripped 5 bases from V and 1 base from J, with 10 bases between. CDR3 size: 14 residues. The CDR3: CASRPSGSGNTIYF. DNA of the CDR3: TGCGCCAGCAGGCCCAGCGGGTCTGGAAACACCATATATTTT. Full variable domain (outside the CDR3, taken from reference TRBV5-1 and TRBJ1-3): KAGVTQTPRYLIKTRGQQVTLSCSPISGHRSVSWYQQTPGQGLQFLFEYFSETQRNKGNFPGRFSGRQFSNSRSEMNVSTLELGDSALYLCASRPSGSGNTIYFGEGSWLTVV.

The rearrangement joins TRBV18 to TRBJ2-1, with 8 bases identical to TRBD2. The V segment lost 3 bases and the J segment 6 bases; nucleotides outside the gene matches: 4. This CDR3 contains 14 residues. Germline values: CDR1 KGHSH, CDR2 LQKENI. This chain's CDR3 is CASSPGAGVNEQFF. CDR3 DNA sequence: TGTGCCAGCTCACCGGGAGCGGGGGTCAATGAGCAGTTCTTC.

V is TRBV18 and J is TRBJ2-7, with D possibly matching TRBD2 (6 bases). Germline V lookup: CDR1 KGHSH, CDR2 LQKENI. V was clipped by 0 bases and J by 1 base, with 10 bases between them. CDR3 length: 15 residues. CDR3 sequence: CASSPPSGRSYEQYF. Written as DNA, the CDR3 is TGTGCCAGCTCACCACCAAGCGGGCGTTCCTACGAGCAGTACTTC.

This clone showed up just once. This chain connects TRBV9 to TRBJ1-5, with D tentatively TRBD1 (6 bases). This CDR3 region has 15 residues. V lost 4 bases, J lost 4 bases, and 15 bases lay in between. The germline V gene has CDR1 SGDLS and CDR2 YYNGEE. In nucleotides, the CDR3 is TGTGCCAGCAGCTCGGGGCAGGGACATAATCAGCCCCAGCATTTT. This translates into CASSSGQGHNQPQHF. Based on the CDR3 plus reference TRBV9 and TRBJ1-5, the full variable domain is DSGVTQTPKHLITATGQRVTLRCSPRSGDLSVYWYQQSLDQGLQFLIQYYNGEERAKGNILERFSAQQFPDLHSELNLSSLELGDSALYFCASSSGQGHNQPQHFGDGTRLSIL.

With respect to this clone: The sample contains more than one DNA sequence encoding this CDR3. The chain couples TRBV9 to TRBJ2-3; 10 bases fit TRBD2. The J segment lost 4 bases and the V segment lost 0 bases, leaving 2 bases of the junction unmatched. The germline CDR1 and CDR2 sequences are SGDLS and YYNGEE. This CDR3 is built from 15 residues. The CDR3 protein is CASSVGTSGSDTQYF. In DNA, the CDR3 is TGTGCCAGCAGCGTAGGGACTAGCGGCTCAGATACGCAGTATTTT.

CDR3 residues: CASSYGGGVLTF. The DNA for the CDR3 is TGTGCCAGCAGTTACGGGGGAGGGGTGCTCACCTTC. The chain couples TRBV6-5 to TRBJ1-2; TRBD1 might be the D (5 bases). The CDR3 sequence is 12 residues long. V lost 2 bases, J lost 13 bases, and 14 bases lay in between. Germline V lookup: CDR1 MNHEY, CDR2 SVGAGI.

The chain carries TRBV6-5 and TRBJ1-2; a weak D match, TRBD1 (5 bases). With 2 bases removed from V and 4 bases from J, the gap between germline ends came to 5 bases. In germline, CDR1 is MNHEY, CDR2 SVGAGI. CDR3 size: 12 residues. CDR3 region: CASSYTGYGYTF. CDR3 sequence (DNA): TGTGCCAGCAGTTACACAGGCTATGGCTACACCTTC.